One sample yielded the 31 T cell receptor beta chains listed below, sequenced in a study (dated by TCRdb to 2016 to 2017). The library came from RT-PCR. The listed sequencing device is Illumina MiSeq. In TCRdb, the public reads were trimmed at Q25 with fastp and aligned with MiXCR, with productive beta chains retained. Rows matching on CDR3 protein sequence are summarized as one entry with the most common DNA and genes. The sample table holds hundreds of thousands of distinct CDR3 sequences, of which more than 13% were seen once. Roughly 3.9% of the sample goes to the ten largest clones. Material for sequencing was memory CD4+ T cells from blood. The origin of the receptors is a female donor in good health, serving as a healthy control.

This clonotype has just a few counts. This chain uses TRBV20-1 with TRBJ2-1, with 10 bases matching TRBD2. V lost 3 bases and J lost 4; bases outside the gene matches: 0. Germline V gene data show CDR1 as DFQATT and CDR2 as SNEGSKA (reference sequence). There are 13 residues in the CDR3. CDR3 amino acids: CSARGLAYNEQFF. In nucleotides, the CDR3 is TGCAGTGCTAGGGGACTAGCGTACAATGAGCAGTTCTTC.

V and J are TRBV20-1 and TRBJ2-3, with 10 bases lining up with TRBD2. This CDR3 is built from 15 residues. Germline V gene sequence: CDR1 DFQATT, CDR2 SNEGSKA (reference sequence). The ends lost 7 bases at V and 4 bases at J; junction bases unmatched: 11. The CDR3 nucleotides are TGCAGTGGGGCCGGGTCTAGCGGGAGACCAGATACGCAGTATTTT. As protein: CSGAGSSGRPDTQYF.

This clonotype was seen more than once but under ten times. V usage is TRBV7-2 and J usage is TRBJ2-3; 9 bases map to TRBD2. CDR3 length equals 18 residues. The J segment lost 6 bases and the V segment lost 0 bases, leaving 13 bases of the junction unmatched. Germline V gene data show CDR1 as SGHTA and CDR2 as FQGNSA. As DNA, the CDR3 is TGTGCCAGCAGCTTAGCGAGGGTTGCGGGAGGGCCCGGCGATACGCAGTATTTT. It is translated as CASSLARVAGGPGDTQYF.

This clonotype was seen a few times. V is TRBV18 and J is TRBJ2-3; TRBD1 might be the D (6 bases). V was trimmed by 3 bases and J by 6 bases, leaving 16 bases between them. Germline V gives CDR1 KGHSH, CDR2 LQKENI. The CDR3 runs 15 residues. CDR3 amino acids: CASSPPTGIKDTQYF. DNA of the CDR3: TGTGCCAGCTCACCTCCAACAGGGATCAAGGATACGCAGTATTTT.

This clonotype was recorded at least ten times. The genes are TRBV18 and TRBJ1-1, with a possible D match to TRBD1 (5 bases). From germline, CDR1 is KGHSH and CDR2 LQKENI. Trimming took off 6 bases at V and 8 bases at J, with 22 bases between the two ends. This CDR3 region has 15 residues. CDR3 residues: CASSLNPLGTAEAFF. The CDR3 DNA is TGTGCCAGCTCCCTTAACCCCCTGGGGACGGCGGAAGCTTTCTTT.

This clonotype was detected ten times or more. The V and J genes are TRBV6-5 and TRBJ2-7; unclear D gene. V was pared by 0 bases and J by 3 bases, with 12 bases between. Germline assignment: CDR1 MNHEY and CDR2 SVGAGI. The CDR3 totals 15 residues. The CDR3 loop is CASSYSWSPDYEQYF. The CDR3 DNA is TGTGCCAGCAGTTACTCGTGGAGTCCGGACTACGAGCAGTACTTC.

This chain connects TRBV7-2 to TRBJ2-3; 12 bases match TRBD2. Germline-derived CDR1 and CDR2 are SGHTA and FQGNSA. J lost 5 bases, V lost 1 base, and 4 bases had no gene match. The CDR3 is 16 amino acids. The CDR3 DNA reads TGTGCCAGCAGCTTAGGTGGGGGACTAGCGGGAGATACGCAGTATTTT. Translation gives CASSLGGGLAGDTQYF.

CDR3 residues: CASSSAGTGGGYEQYF. For the CDR3, the DNA is TGTGCCAGCAGTTCCGCCGGGACAGGGGGAGGATACGAGCAGTACTTC. The chain recombines TRBV6-5 with TRBJ2-7; 11 bases match TRBD1. This CDR3 is built from 16 residues. The J segment lost 4 bases and the V segment lost 4 bases, leaving 9 bases of the junction unmatched. Germline V gene data show CDR1 as MNHEY and CDR2 as SVGAGI.

The chain combines TRBV7-9 with TRBJ1-6; unclear D gene. Per germline, CDR1 SEHNR and CDR2 FQNEAQ (reference sequence). Trimming pared 7 bases from V and 3 bases from J, leaving 10 bases between. The CDR3 has 14 residues. The CDR3 loop reads CASTPSGYNSPLHF. In nucleotides, the CDR3 is TGTGCCAGCACCCCGTCGGGCTATAATTCACCCCTCCACTTT.

This clonotype occurred many times. CDR3 nucleotides: TGTGCCAGCGAGGCTTCCCGGGGGACTGAAAAACTGTTTTTT. It is translated as CASEASRGTEKLFF. V gene TRBV6-1 combines with J gene TRBJ1-4, with D possibly matching TRBD1 (5 bases). Germline CDR1 MNHNS, CDR2 SASEGT. This CDR3 region has 14 residues. V was clipped by 8 bases and J by 7 bases, with 17 bases between them.

At least ten counts were recorded for this clonotype. One end of the junction varies from germline; a read error may be responsible. The chain couples TRBV20-1 to TRBJ2-7, with D unresolved. CDR1 and CDR2 from the germline V gene are DFQATT and SNEGSKA (reference sequence). The CDR3 has 11 residues. The CDR3 protein is CGYAKRSEQYF. DNA of the CDR3: TGTGGGTACGCTAAGAGGTCCGAGCAGTACTTC.

The sample holds a few counts of this clonotype. V gene TRBV7-9 combines with J gene TRBJ1-3; 9 bases are shared with TRBD1. Germline V gene lookup returns CDR1 SEHNR and CDR2 FQNEAQ (reference sequence). Trimming at V came to 8 bases and at J to 4 bases, leaving 9 bases not matched to a gene. The CDR3 contains 15 residues. The CDR3 DNA reads as TGTGCCAGCGCCCCTTGGACAGGGGAGGGAAACACCATATATTTT. Translating it yields CASAPWTGEGNTIYF.

The V call is TRBV4-3, the J call TRBJ1-5; maybe TRBD1 (6 bases). This CDR3 is built from 13 residues. With 0 bases removed from V and 9 bases from J, the gap between germline ends came to 9 bases. Germline CDR1 and CDR2: LGHNA and YSLEER. The CDR3 spells CASSQDTGRPQHF. DNA of the CDR3: TGCGCCAGCAGCCAAGACACAGGGAGGCCCCAGCATTTT.

The rearrangement links TRBV19 to TRBJ1-4; D perhaps matches TRBD1 (5 bases). The germline V gene encodes CDR1 LNHDA and CDR2 SQIVND (reference sequence). The V gene lost 8 bases and the J gene lost 5 bases, with 12 bases spanning the gap. CDR3 length: 13 residues. The CDR3 coding sequence is TGTGCCAGTCAGAGACAGCAAAATGAAAAACTGTTTTTT. Its protein is CASQRQQNEKLFF.

This chain links TRBV4-1 with TRBJ1-2, with TRBD1 matching over 8 bases. Per the germline V gene, CDR1 is MGHRA and CDR2 is YSYEKL. The CDR3 spans 16 residues. Trimming removed 0 bases from V and 7 bases from J; junction bases left unmatched: 10. The CDR3 region is CASSQDSAGTGSGYTF. DNA for the CDR3: TGCGCCAGCAGCCAAGACTCGGCCGGGACAGGTAGTGGCTACACCTTC.

This clonotype was counted ten times or more. This sequence joins TRBV10-3 and TRBJ2-3, with D perhaps assigned TRBD1 or TRBD2 (6 bases each). The CDR3 runs 12 residues. Germline V gene lookup returns CDR1 ENHRY and CDR2 SYGVKD. V dropped 7 bases and J dropped 4 bases, with 9 bases sitting between them. Written as DNA, the CDR3 is TGTGCCATCAAGGGGGGCGCAGATACGCAGTATTTT. Its protein is CAIKGGADTQYF.

In this sample, this clonotype turned up a few times. This chain joins TRBV6-5 and TRBJ1-2; D not resolved. The CDR3 has 15 amino acids. CDR1 is MNHEY, CDR2 SVGAGI, per germline. Trimming removed 0 bases from V and 4 bases from J, with 12 bases in between. CDR3 amino acids: CASSYSNRWSYGYTF. DNA of the CDR3: TGTGCCAGCAGTTACTCGAATAGGTGGAGCTATGGCTACACCTTC.

This clonotype was detected ten times or more. This chain uses TRBV5-1 with TRBJ1-5; tentative D call: TRBD1 (6 bases). This CDR3 is built from 14 residues. In germline, CDR1 is SGHRS, CDR2 YFSETQ. Trimming shortened V by 3 bases and J by 6 bases, and 13 bases separated the two germline ends. The CDR3 sequence is CASSSGVLGQPQHF. The CDR3 coding sequence is TGCGCCAGCAGCTCAGGGGTCTTAGGTCAGCCCCAGCATTTT.

Only a few counts were recorded for this clonotype. The chain has TRBV3-1 and TRBJ2-2, with a tentative D call TRBD1 (6 bases). In germline, CDR1 is LGHDT, CDR2 YNNKEL (reference sequence). V lost 8 bases and J lost 3, with 13 bases in between. The CDR3 spans 14 residues. Written as DNA, the CDR3 is TGTGCCAGCGGACAGTTCGGGGACACCGGGGAGCTGTTTTTT. It specifies CASGQFGDTGELFF.

The gene calls are TRBV20-1 and TRBJ1-1; 11 bases fit TRBD1. CDR3 length: 14 amino acids. Germline values: CDR1 DFQATT, CDR2 SNEGSKA (reference sequence). J gave up 3 bases and V 6 bases, and 6 bases lay outside the gene matches. The CDR3 sequence is CSAGQGAQYTEAFF. The DNA for the CDR3 is TGCAGTGCCGGACAGGGGGCGCAATACACTGAAGCTTTCTTT.

This clonotype was seen at least ten times. CDR3 residues: CASSLAGQNLEQYF. CDR3 coding DNA: TGTGCCAGCAGCTTAGCGGGACAGAACCTCGAGCAGTACTTC. The genes are TRBV13 and TRBJ2-7, with 7 bases aligning to TRBD1. V shed 1 base, J shed 6 bases, and the junction held 6 bases outside the gene matches. Germline CDR1 reads PRHDT; CDR2 reads FYEKMQ (reference sequence). CDR3 size: 14 residues. Looking up the rest from reference TRBV13 and TRBJ2-7 gives the full variable domain: AAGVIQSPRHLIKEKRETATLKCYPIPRHDTVYWYQQGPGQDPQFLISFYEKMQSDKGSIPDRFSAQQFSDYHSELNMSSLELGDSALYFCASSLAGQNLEQYFGPGTRLTVT.

This clonotype was found once. V usage is TRBV7-9 and J usage is TRBJ1-1; D is uncertain. V lost 4 bases, J lost 11 bases, and 14 bases lay in between. This CDR3 region has 12 residues. CDR1 is SEHNR, CDR2 FQNEAQ, per germline (reference sequence). Here the CDR3 reads CASSSAEGRAFF. The CDR3 DNA reads as TGTGCCAGCAGCTCGGCCGAAGGTAGGGCTTTCTTT.

In this sample, this clonotype turned up many times. A junction boundary mismatches the germline segment, possibly from a read error. The chain recombines TRBV7-7 with TRBJ2-2, with unresolved D. CDR3 size: 12 residues. CDR1 SSHAT and CDR2 FNYEAQ come from the germline V gene (reference sequence). The CDR3 loop reads CASSDRGGELFF. The CDR3 nucleotides are TGTGCTAGCAGCGATAGAGGCGGGGAGCTGTTTTTT.

The rearrangement links TRBV24-1 to TRBJ2-1, with D perhaps TRBD1 (6 bases). There are 14 residues in the CDR3. Germline CDR1 is KGHDR and CDR2 is SFDVKD. Between the trimmed V and J ends, which lost 6 bases and 4 bases, there was a span of 12 bases. DNA for the CDR3: TGTGCCACCAGTCCCAGGGGCTTGTACAATGAGCAGTTCTTC. Its protein product is CATSPRGLYNEQFF.

The table lists this clonotype with a few counts. V and J are TRBV4-1 and TRBJ1-1; D call uncertain. V gave up 4 bases and J gave up 1 base, with 13 bases separating them. Germline CDR1 MGHRA, CDR2 YSYEKL. The CDR3 is 15 residues long. The DNA of the CDR3 is TGCGCCAGCAGCCTCGGATCAGGAGGGAACACTGAAGCTTTCTTT. Translation gives CASSLGSGGNTEAFF.

This chain links TRBV5-1 with TRBJ1-4; D possibly corresponds to TRBD1 (6 bases). Germline V gene sequence: CDR1 SGHRS, CDR2 YFSETQ. Trimming stripped 5 bases from V and 0 bases from J, with 14 bases between. The CDR3 sequence is 16 residues long. The chain's CDR3 is CASRRAWTATNEKLFF. The CDR3 nucleotides are TGCGCCAGCAGGCGAGCATGGACAGCAACTAATGAAAAACTGTTTTTT.

This clonotype was seen only a few times. This chain connects TRBV6-1 to TRBJ2-1; 13 bases are shared with TRBD2. V lost 2 bases and J lost 6; bases outside the gene matches: 4. The CDR3 covers 16 residues. Germline CDR1 reads MNHNS; CDR2 reads SASEGT. The CDR3 sequence: CASSESLAGGINEQFF. CDR3 DNA: TGTGCCAGCAGTGAATCACTAGCGGGAGGGATCAATGAGCAGTTCTTC.

This clonotype was seen ten or more times. The genes are TRBV9 and TRBJ2-4; 8 bases align to TRBD1. Germline loops: CDR1 SGDLS, CDR2 YYNGEE. V was pared by 3 bases and J by 6 bases, with 8 bases of the junction left unmatched. CDR3 length equals 15 residues. The CDR3 DNA reads TGTGCCAGCAGCGCCCACCCCGGACAGGGAAACATTCAGTACTTC. Its protein product is CASSAHPGQGNIQYF.

This clonotype was observed at least ten times. The V call is TRBV5-1, the J call TRBJ2-2, with D unclear. V was clipped by 2 bases and J by 4 bases, with 15 bases between them. Germline assignment: CDR1 SGHRS and CDR2 YFSETQ. The CDR3 runs 16 residues. The CDR3: CASSFIGPSGTGELFF. The DNA for the CDR3 is TGCGCCAGCAGCTTTATAGGGCCCTCTGGCACCGGGGAGCTGTTTTTT.

The chain joins TRBV20-1 to TRBJ1-6, with a weak D call TRBD1 (5 bases). There are 14 residues in the CDR3. Germline lookup yields CDR1 DFQATT and CDR2 SNEGSKA (reference sequence). The V and J ends lost 1 base and 7 bases respectively, with 11 bases between them. As DNA, the CDR3 is TGCAGTGCTAGAGGGGCAGGGAGGAATTCACCCCTCCACTTT. Translating it yields CSARGAGRNSPLHF.

The genes are TRBV7-6 and TRBJ2-7; 7 bases map to TRBD2. J gave up 5 bases and V 5 bases, and 12 bases lay outside the gene matches. The germline V gene has CDR1 SGHVS and CDR2 FNYEAQ. This CDR3 has 15 amino acids. CDR3 sequence (DNA): TGTGCCAGCAGCCAGCGGGACGGACCTATAGACGAGCAGTACTTC. Translating gives CASSQRDGPIDEQYF.